Following are 22 T cell receptor beta chains from one sample sequenced in a study of blood T cells in healthy people across ages (dated by TCRdb to between 2014 and 2017). To prepare the library, 5' RACE was applied. The sequencer was an Illumina HiSeq 2500. A second PCR of roughly 7 to 11 cycles was performed with a sample-barcoded 5' primer and a J-beta primer mix. TCRdb trimmed public reads at Q25 via fastp, called clones via MiXCR and kept in-frame beta chains. Entries that share a CDR3 protein sequence are merged under the most common genes and DNA. The sample contains approximately 900,000 distinct CDR3 sequences, roughly 50% of them found a single time. Clones ranked in the top ten supply 10% to 15% of the sample. The sequenced material came from blood. These receptors all stem from a man aged 30 to 45 in good health.

The genes are TRBV4-1 and TRBJ1-1; the D gene is possibly TRBD1 (5 bases). CDR1 is MGHRA and CDR2 is YSYEKL in the germline V gene. V dropped 4 bases and J dropped 0 bases, with 18 bases sitting between them. The CDR3 length is 17 residues. CDR3 region: CASSPKGHSLMNTEAFF. In DNA, the CDR3 is TGCGCCAGCAGCCCGAAGGGGCACTCTCTCATGAACACTGAAGCTTTCTTT.

The V gene is TRBV6-5, the J gene TRBJ2-1; 7 nucleotides line up with TRBD1. Unmatched junction bases numbered 6, after V lost 4 bases and J lost 0 bases. Germline V gene sequence: CDR1 MNHEY, CDR2 SVGAGI. This CDR3 region has 16 residues. The CDR3 region is CASSLKGASSYNEQFF. The CDR3 nucleotides are TGTGCCAGCAGTTTAAAGGGGGCCAGCTCCTACAATGAGCAGTTCTTC.

This clonotype was seen more than once but under ten times. V and J are TRBV27 and TRBJ2-1, with unresolved D. Per germline, CDR1 MNHEY and CDR2 SMNVEV (reference sequence). The CDR3 is 13 residues long. Trimming shortened V by 2 bases and J by 5 bases, and 7 bases separated the two germline ends. CDR3 amino acids: CASSLRAHNEQFF. The CDR3 DNA reads as TGTGCCAGCAGTTTAAGGGCCCACAATGAGCAGTTCTTC.

The chain is built from TRBV5-6 and TRBJ2-4, with 9 bases identical to TRBD1. Per the germline V gene, CDR1 is SGHDT and CDR2 is YYEEEE. V was clipped by 3 bases and J by 7 bases; unmatched bases: 5. The CDR3 has 14 amino acids. The CDR3 DNA follows: TGTGCCAGCAGCTACAGGGGGCGATGGAACATTCAGTACTTC. Translated: CASSYRGRWNIQYF.

This clonotype was counted only a few times. The V call is TRBV20-1, the J call TRBJ1-5; possible D gene TRBD1, 5 bases. Trimming removed 0 bases from V and 4 bases from J, with 7 bases in between. The CDR3 loop spans 13 amino acids. Per germline, CDR1 DFQATT and CDR2 SNEGSKA (reference sequence). The CDR3 region has the DNA TGCAGTGCTAGAGATCGGGGGAATCAGCCCCAGCATTTT. Translating gives CSARDRGNQPQHF.

This clonotype showed up just a few times. The chain uses TRBV29-1 and TRBJ2-1, with TRBD1 matching over 8 bases. J was trimmed by 5 bases and V by 4 bases; bases with no gene match: 7. CDR1 and CDR2 from the germline V gene are SQVTM and ANQGSEA. CDR3 size: 14 residues. The CDR3 coding sequence is TGCAGCGTTGCCGGACAGGGAGTCCACAATGAGCAGTTCTTC. Translating gives CSVAGQGVHNEQFF.

The rearrangement links TRBV24-1 to TRBJ2-5; D could derive from TRBD1 or TRBD2 (5 bases each). CDR3 length: 14 amino acids. Trimming stripped 0 bases from V and 4 bases from J, with 8 bases between. Germline values: CDR1 KGHDR, CDR2 SFDVKD. The CDR3 coding sequence is TGTGCCACCAGTGATTTGCAGAGGGGAGAGACCCAGTACTTC. Its protein product is CATSDLQRGETQYF.

Ten or more counts support this clonotype. This sequence joins TRBV4-3 and TRBJ2-7; unclear D gene. The V gene's germline CDR1 is LGHNA and CDR2 YSLEER. The CDR3 runs to 15 residues. V was pared by 0 bases and J by 5 bases, with 14 bases between. CDR3 nucleotide sequence: TGCGCCAGCAGCCAAGAGGTGAAGGGCATCCACGAGCAGTACTTC. It is translated as CASSQEVKGIHEQYF.

This clonotype came up a few times. The chain uses TRBV4-1 and TRBJ2-1; no reliable D call. Deletions cut 4 bases from V and 6 bases from J, with 13 bases between. The CDR3 sequence is 14 residues long. From germline, CDR1 is MGHRA and CDR2 YSYEKL. Here the CDR3 DNA reads TGCGCCAGCAGCCCGGTGGGGAAGGTCAATGAGCAGTTCTTC. This translates into CASSPVGKVNEQFF.

V is TRBV7-2 and J is TRBJ2-4, with 8 bases lining up with TRBD1. Trimming at V came to 3 bases and at J to 7 bases, leaving 14 bases not matched to a gene. Per germline, CDR1 SGHTA and CDR2 FQGNSA. This CDR3 comprises 17 residues. In nucleotides, the CDR3 is TGTGCCAGCAGCTTTTCTTCTACCCGGACAGGGAAGAACATTCAGTACTTC. Protein sequence: CASSFSSTRTGKNIQYF.

On this clonotype: Just one base apart from a much larger clone, this may be a read error. The chain is built from TRBV6-1 and TRBJ2-3, with a tentative D call TRBD1 (8 bases). Germline CDR1 reads MNHNS; CDR2 reads SASEGT. The CDR3 consists of 16 residues. CDR3 in DNA: TGTGCCAGCAAGATAGGGGGGGGACAGGCTACAGATACGCGGTATTTT. This encodes CASKIGGGQATDTRYF.

This clonotype was counted a few times. This rearrangement joins TRBV29-1 to TRBJ2-5; 7 bases match TRBD1. Germline V CDR1 and CDR2: SQVTM, ANQGSEA. The V and J ends lost 3 bases and 11 bases, in that order; junction bases with no gene match: 12. The CDR3 runs 13 residues. The CDR3 DNA is TGCAGCGTTGAGAGGGGGCGCAGCAATGAGCAGTACTTC. It yields the protein CSVERGRSNEQYF.

V and J are TRBV12-3 or TRBV12-4 and TRBJ2-3; TRBD2 matches at 7 bases. V lost 3 bases and J lost 4; bases outside the gene matches: 7. CDR3 length: 15 residues. Written as DNA, the CDR3 is TGTGCCAGCAGTTTGGGGAGCGGGGCCTCAGATACGCAGTATTTT. It codes for CASSLGSGASDTQYF.

The V gene is TRBV10-3, the J gene TRBJ1-1, with D tentatively TRBD1 (5 bases). The ends were cut back, 3 bases at V and 5 bases at J, with 10 bases in the middle. Germline V gene data show CDR1 as ENHRY and CDR2 as SYGVKD. This CDR3 has 13 amino acids. The CDR3 reads CAISDPGGTEAFF. In DNA form, the CDR3 reads TGTGCCATCAGTGATCCCGGGGGAACTGAAGCTTTCTTT.

This sequence joins TRBV7-2 and TRBJ2-7; TRBD2 matches 7 bases. The CDR3 consists of 15 residues. The germline V gene has CDR1 SGHTA and CDR2 FQGNSA. With V trimmed by 0 bases and J by 7 bases, 9 bases remained unmatched. CDR3 protein: CASSLATSNGDEQYF. CDR3 DNA sequence: TGTGCCAGCAGCTTAGCGACTAGCAATGGCGATGAGCAGTACTTC.

Points on this clonotype: A much larger clone sits a single nucleotide away, making a read error possible. The DNA for the CDR3 is TGTGCCAGCAGCCGGCTTGAGGTGAGCAATCAGCCCCAGCATTTT. Its protein is CASSRLEVSNQPQHF. V and J are TRBV6-2 or TRBV6-3 and TRBJ1-5; D gene uncertain. Germline CDR1 and CDR2: MNHEY and SVGEGT. Trimming left V 6 bases short and J 1 base short, with 13 bases between. This CDR3 is built from 15 residues.

The rearrangement uses TRBV4-2 and TRBJ2-7; 13 nucleotides align to TRBD2. The germline V gene encodes CDR1 LGHNA and CDR2 YNFKEQ. The CDR3 sequence is 16 residues long. The V segment lost 1 base and the J segment 5 bases; nucleotides outside the gene matches: 5. The CDR3 bases are TGTGCCAGCAGCCAAGGGACTAGCGGGGGTTTCCACGAGCAGTACTTC. Translating it yields CASSQGTSGGFHEQYF.

The chain carries TRBV7-2 and TRBJ2-3; tentative D call: TRBD2 (5 bases). V lost 4 bases and J 0 bases, leaving 11 bases between the germline ends. Germline-derived CDR1 and CDR2 are SGHTA and FQGNSA. The CDR3 is made up of 15 amino acids. DNA of the CDR3: TGTGCCAGCAGCTCGACTACCCTTAGCACAGATACGCAGTATTTT. Its translation is CASSSTTLSTDTQYF.

This clonotype was counted only a few times. This chain joins TRBV28 and TRBJ2-7; 8 bases are a match to TRBD1. The CDR3 is made up of 15 amino acids. V trimming: 10 bases; J trimming: 0 bases; junction bases outside the gene matches: 11. CDR1 and CDR2 from the germline V gene are MDHEN and SYDVKM. Written as DNA, the CDR3 is TGTGCCACTCAATCGACAGGGGCCCACTCCTACGAGCAGTACTTC. Translation gives CATQSTGAHSYEQYF.

The J gene is TRBJ1-2, the V gene TRBV30; the D is unclear. The CDR3 totals 12 residues. Germline V gene data show CDR1 as GTSNPN and CDR2 as SVGIG (reference sequence). With 2 bases removed from V and 8 bases from J, the gap between germline ends came to 12 bases. The CDR3 DNA is TGTGCCTGGAGTCTAGGGTCCGGAGGCTACACCTTC. Translation: CAWSLGSGGYTF.

The chain links TRBV15 to TRBJ1-1, with D hard to call. CDR1 and CDR2 (germline): LNHNV, YYDKDF (reference sequence). Trimming stripped 1 base from V and 6 bases from J, with 9 bases between. This CDR3 has 13 amino acids. The CDR3 sequence: CATSRAAEAEAFF. CDR3 DNA sequence: TGTGCCACCAGCAGAGCGGCAGAAGCTGAAGCTTTCTTT.

CDR3 residues: CASSTSGTPGGDTQYF. The CDR3 DNA reads TGTGCCAGCAGCACTTCCGGGACCCCGGGGGGAGATACGCAGTATTTT. V and J are TRBV9 and TRBJ2-3, with 7 bases aligning to TRBD2. Germline V CDR1 and CDR2: SGDLS, YYNGEE. This CDR3 is built from 16 residues. V lost 4 bases, J lost 5 bases, and 13 bases stayed unmatched.